Included here is one T cell receptor (beta chain) sequence, with context. Its matching antigen is unknown. With 3 bases clipped from V and 4 bases from J, the junction kept 5 bases outside the gene matches. The CDR3 runs to 14 residues. The data originate from a study of post-analysis software for immune sequencing data. Study conclusions and caveats: Elevated frequency relative to controls characterized roughly five TRBV segments in patients, TRBV5-6, TRBV5-1 and TRBV20-1 among them. By F measure, samples from a shared preparation batch strongly co-clustered.

TCR beta cDNA libraries included unique molecular identifiers. Each CDR3 protein is one row after TCRdb ran MiXCR on the PCR reads. The sample includes roughly 400,000 distinct CDR3 sequences, roughly 38% of them seen just once. Sequencing input: blood. The J gene is TRBJ1-1, the V gene TRBV12-3 or TRBV12-4; 7 positions agree with TRBD1. The sequence was collected from a girl aged 2-10 years with multiple sclerosis. The CDR3 region is CASSFGQGGTEAFF. The CDR3, as DNA: TGTGCCAGCAGTTTTGGGCAGGGGGGCACTGAAGCTTTCTTT.